This T cell receptor (beta chain) stems from a study of shared clonotypes between healthy human individuals. Regarding the study as a whole: What limited the represented genetic and exposure-history diversity was the small number of donors. Clonotypes which were not shared had lower generation probabilities than clonotypes that all four donors shared.

Assay: immunoSEQ multiplex PCR; the TCRdb copy retains only in-frame clones and omits some. The data hold about 2.4 million clones, with 90% to 95% observed a single time. About this clone: What it binds is not known.

V lost 0 bases and J 6 bases, leaving 16 bases between the germline ends. Germline V gene data show CDR1 as SGDLS and CDR2 as YYNGEE. The CDR3 extends over 16 amino acids. This sequence originates from a man aged 18 to 35 in good health. Some clones in this sample may be carry-over from other donors' samples. The sequenced material came from naive CD4+ T cells from PBMCs. The subset: CD45RA+ positively selected. The chain combines TRBV9 with TRBJ2-1; D may be TRBD1 (6 bases). The CDR3 sequence is CASSVGQDLRVNEQFF. CDR3 in DNA: TGTGCCAGCAGCGTAGGACAGGACCTTCGGGTCAATGAGCAGTTCTTC.